Listed below are T cell receptor beta chains from one sample, sequenced in a study of blood T cell repertoires in COVID-19. Some clones are missing from TCRdb's copy, which holds only in-frame ones; the method was immunoSEQ multiplex PCR. The data show 110,000 or so clones, 80% to 90% seen once. The sequenced sample consisted of peripheral blood. Receptor source: a woman over 75 with active or convalescent COVID-19. Each CDR3 is given without its conserved first and last residue. Fields, in order: J gene, V gene, CDR3 protein.

j_call: TRBJ1-1; v_call: TRBV11-1; cdr3_aa: ASSAVDRSSTEAF
j_call: TRBJ2-3; v_call: TRBV5-8; cdr3_aa: ASSSRGQSTDTQY
j_call: TRBJ1-1; v_call: TRBV6-1; cdr3_aa: ASSEAEGGEAF
j_call: TRBJ1-1; v_call: TRBV12-2; cdr3_aa: ASRLVGAGENTEAF
j_call: TRBJ2-1; v_call: TRBV27; cdr3_aa: ASRIRDRYNEQF
j_call: TRBJ1-2; v_call: TRBV27; cdr3_aa: ASSDGQGYGYT
j_call: TRBJ1-4; v_call: TRBV2; cdr3_aa: ASSEGATTNEKLF
j_call: TRBJ1-3; v_call: TRBV27; cdr3_aa: ASSPGWGQSGNTIY
j_call: TRBJ2-7; v_call: TRBV7-9; cdr3_aa: ASSLWPRDTPYEQY
j_call: TRBJ2-7; v_call: TRBV6-4; cdr3_aa: ASSDGGLAGYEQY
j_call: TRBJ2-1; v_call: TRBV4-2; cdr3_aa: ASSQEAGGANEQF
j_call: TRBJ1-3; v_call: TRBV28; cdr3_aa: ASSPRLATIY
j_call: TRBJ1-5; v_call: TRBV3-1/TRBV3-2; cdr3_aa: ASSRGQGGNQPQH
j_call: TRBJ2-7; v_call: TRBV18; cdr3_aa: ASSPGPGQGVSEQY